Sequencing of this T cell receptor (beta chain) was carried out in a study of identical twins. Findings and caveats of the study: Twins showed weaker excess sharing in their beta out-of-frame sequences.

Trimming stripped 2 bases from V and 5 bases from J, with 15 bases between. The CDR3 extends over 15 amino acids. Every donor was a healthy Caucasian. cDNA molecules carried unique molecular identifiers, and template switching added a universal primer site. One entry per CDR3 protein, called by TCRdb with MiXCR from the 5' RACE reads. The sample carries some 1,600,000 distinct CDR3 sequences, around a third recorded once. This clonotype showed up just a few times. Its target is not known. This clonotype was sampled from a newborn girl in good health. The specimen sequenced was cord blood. The V call is TRBV12-3 or TRBV12-4, the J call TRBJ2-5, with D maybe TRBD2 (5 bases). The CDR3 DNA sequence: TGTGCCAGCAGTTTATTCGCGACTATTTTGGAGACCCAGTACTTC. This gives the protein CASSLFATILETQYF.